A selection of T cell receptor beta chains follows, all from one sample in a study of blood T cells in healthy people across ages. TCRdb re-derived calls from the 5' RACE reads in MiXCR, one entry per CDR3 protein. The sample holds 540,000 or so distinct CDR3 sequences; 20% to 30% are singletons and the top ten take just over 8.5%. The sample was also reused in another study, on T cells of mothers and their children.

Sequencing used blood. The receptors here all came from a boy aged 5-17 years in good health. CDR3s include the opening cysteine and the closing phenylalanine or tryptophan. The D gene is left open where the match is weak. Size tells how often a clone was seen (once, few, many) or the class of an expanded clone, and some rows leave it out.

abundance,j_gene,v_gene,d_gene,CDR3aa,CDR3nt
few,TRBJ2-2,TRBV9,NA,CASSVATGELFF,TGTGCCAGCAGCGTAGCCACCGGGGAGCTGTTTTTT
few,TRBJ1-2,TRBV7-2,TRBD1,CASSSGVGQGANGYTF,TGTGCCAGCAGCTCCGGGGTGGGACAGGGGGCGAATGGCTACACCTTC
few,TRBJ1-5,TRBV20-1,NA,CSASSSRGGHQPQHF,TGCAGTGCTAGTTCCTCCCGGGGCGGGCATCAGCCCCAGCATTTT
few,TRBJ2-1,TRBV7-9,NA,CASSLGGEFDEQFF,TGTGCCAGCAGCTTAGGAGGGGAGTTCGATGAGCAGTTCTTC
NA,TRBJ2-5,TRBV15,NA,CATSRDTGAAETQYF,TGTGCCACCAGCAGAGACACCGGGGCAGCAGAGACCCAGTACTTC
few,TRBJ2-1,TRBV20-1,TRBD1,CSARHLTGTSNEQFF,TGCAGTGCTAGGCATCTGACAGGGACATCAAATGAGCAGTTCTTC
once,TRBJ2-3,TRBV12-3/TRBV12-4,NA,CASSLESRGRADVQYF,TGTGCCAGCAGTTTAGAATCCAGGGGTAGAGCAGATGTGCAATATTTT
few,TRBJ1-2,TRBV5-1,NA,CASSSFLGTDDYGYTF,TGCGCCAGCAGCTCCTTTTTGGGGACGGATGACTATGGCTACACCTTC
NA,TRBJ2-7,TRBV20-1,TRBD2,CSAYRTSAVEQYF,TGCAGTGCTTACAGGACTAGCGCGGTCGAGCAGTACTTC
NA,TRBJ1-1,TRBV29-1,TRBD1,CSVAGGGWDRMNTEAFF,TGCAGCGTTGCTGGTGGAGGTTGGGACAGAATGAACACTGAAGCTTTCTTT
NA,TRBJ2-2,TRBV6-2/TRBV6-3,NA,CASRRSGRAAGELFF,TGTGCCAGCAGACGTTCGGGCAGGGCTGCGGGGGAGCTGTTTTTT
few,TRBJ2-1,TRBV15,NA,CATSNPGGRPNEQFF,TGTGCCACCAGCAATCCGGGCGGCCGGCCCAATGAGCAGTTCTTC
few,TRBJ2-5,TRBV18,NA,CASSPLGDTAETQYF,TGTGCCAGCTCACCACTAGGGGACACCGCGGAGACCCAGTACTTC
NA,TRBJ1-3,TRBV5-1,NA,CASSLEWSGTGNTIYF,TGCGCCAGCAGCTTGGAATGGTCAGGAACTGGAAACACCATATATTTT
few,TRBJ2-7,TRBV28,NA,CASSLLRYRGNEQYF,TGTGCCAGCAGTTTGTTGCGGTATCGGGGGAACGAGCAGTACTTC
many,TRBJ2-7,TRBV4-2,NA,CASSRDRNSYEQYF,TGTGCCAGCAGCCGAGACCGGAACTCCTACGAGCAGTACTTC
few,TRBJ2-5,TRBV20-1,TRBD2,CSAGSGGQETQYF,TGCAGTGCTGGAAGCGGGGGACAAGAGACCCAGTACTTC
NA,TRBJ1-2,TRBV12-3/TRBV12-4,NA,CASSFLRDYGYTF,TGTGCCAGCAGTTTTCTCAGGGACTATGGCTACACCTTC
few,TRBJ2-7,TRBV6-5,TRBD1,CASTWDRGSDEQYF,TGTGCCAGCACCTGGGACAGGGGGAGCGACGAGCAGTACTTC
NA,TRBJ1-1,TRBV19,TRBD1,CASSATGWYTEAFF,TGTGCCAGTAGTGCGACAGGGTGGTACACTGAAGCTTTCTTT
few,TRBJ1-6,TRBV15,NA,CATSRGYNSPLHF,TGTGCCACCAGCAGGGGATATAATTCACCCCTCCACTTT
NA,TRBJ2-1,TRBV20-1,TRBD2,CSARRLAGDRNEQFF,TGCAGTGCTAGGAGGCTAGCGGGGGATCGCAATGAGCAGTTCTTC
few,TRBJ2-2,TRBV28,NA,CASSLRRRERRELFF,TGTGCCAGCAGTTTAAGACGCAGGGAGCGTCGGGAGCTGTTTTTT
NA,TRBJ2-5,TRBV20-1,TRBD1,CSASPRQGVRGETQYF,TGCAGTGCTTCACCCCGACAGGGAGTTAGGGGAGAGACCCAGTACTTC
NA,TRBJ1-1,TRBV27,NA,CASRSGTSMNTEAFF,TGTGCCAGCCGTTCCGGGACATCTATGAACACTGAAGCTTTCTTT
NA,TRBJ2-5,TRBV16,TRBD2,CASSGLAGSQETQYF,TGTGCCAGCAGCGGACTAGCGGGGTCCCAAGAGACCCAGTACTTC
NA,TRBJ2-7,TRBV6-1,TRBD2,CASSAGLAGVFSVSYEQYF,TGTGCCAGCAGTGCCGGACTAGCGGGAGTTTTTTCAGTGTCCTACGAGCAGTACTTC
NA,TRBJ2-1,TRBV5-1,TRBD1,CASSLEQGAAHEQFF,TGCGCCAGCAGCTTGGAACAGGGGGCGGCCCATGAGCAGTTCTTC
few,TRBJ2-7,TRBV29-1,TRBD1,CSGGQGSSYEQYF,TGCAGCGGGGGACAGGGAAGCTCCTACGAGCAGTACTTC
few,TRBJ2-3,TRBV9,TRBD2,CASSVEGGRTDTQYF,TGTGCCAGCAGCGTAGAAGGCGGGAGGACAGATACGCAGTATTTT
few,TRBJ1-1,TRBV9,NA,CASSIQGNLNTEAFF,TGTGCCAGCAGCATACAAGGGAATTTAAACACTGAAGCTTTCTTT
NA,TRBJ2-7,TRBV5-1,TRBD2,CASSSSGSPYEQYF,TGCGCCAGCAGCTCGAGCGGGAGCCCCTACGAGCAGTACTTC
NA,TRBJ1-2,TRBV6-5,NA,CASSYSNYGYTF,TGTGCCAGCAGTTACAGTAACTATGGCTACACCTTC
NA,TRBJ1-4,TRBV5-1,NA,CASSLEDSLREKLFF,TGCGCCAGCAGCTTGGAAGACAGCCTTAGAGAAAAACTGTTTTTT
few,TRBJ2-5,TRBV18,TRBD2,CASSPRTSGGLWTQYF,TGTGCCAGCTCGCCCAGGACTAGCGGGGGGCTGTGGACCCAGTACTTC
few,TRBJ1-3,TRBV4-2,NA,CASSGGDGNTIYF,TGTGCCAGCAGTGGGGGAGATGGAAACACCATATATTTT
many,TRBJ1-2,TRBV7-9,NA,CASSFQGLNNYGYTF,TGTGCCAGCAGCTTTCAAGGGCTTAATAACTATGGCTACACCTTC
NA,TRBJ2-7,TRBV5-1,NA,CASRLEDRSYEQYF,TGCGCCAGCAGATTGGAGGACAGATCCTACGAGCAGTACTTC
NA,TRBJ2-7,TRBV6-2/TRBV6-3,TRBD2,CASSYSGLGNYEQYF,TGTGCCAGCAGTTATAGTGGACTAGGAAACTACGAGCAGTACTTC
few,TRBJ1-2,TRBV24-1,NA,CATGQGFGYTF,TGTGCCACCGGGCAGGGGTTTGGCTACACCTTC
NA,TRBJ2-1,TRBV7-2,NA,CASSLSRGSSYNEQFF,TGTGCCAGCAGCTTATCTCGGGGGAGCTCCTACAATGAGCAGTTCTTC
NA,TRBJ2-7,TRBV5-1,NA,CASSSTGLYEQYF,TGCGCCAGCAGCTCGACAGGCCTATACGAGCAGTACTTC
few,TRBJ1-3,TRBV15,NA,CASGIDSSGNTIYF,TGTGCCAGCGGAATTGACAGCTCTGGAAACACCATATATTTT
once,TRBJ1-5,TRBV19,NA,CASSSWTERGFNQPQHF,TGTGCCAGTAGTAGTTGGACAGAGCGGGGTTTCAATCAGCCCCAGCATTTT
NA,TRBJ1-2,TRBV6-5,TRBD1,CASRGQGINYGYTF,TGTGCCAGCAGGGGACAGGGCATTAACTATGGCTACACCTTC
NA,TRBJ2-5,TRBV7-2,NA,CASSLKLSGQETQYF,TGTGCCAGCAGCTTAAAGTTAAGTGGACAAGAGACCCAGTACTTC
NA,TRBJ2-1,TRBV7-9,TRBD2,CASSFVRGGPNEQFF,TGTGCCAGCAGCTTTGTGCGGGGGGGCCCGAATGAGCAGTTCTTC
few,TRBJ1-1,TRBV6-1,TRBD1,CASSSQEGGQAFF,TGTGCCAGCAGTTCCCAAGAGGGGGGACAGGCTTTCTTT
few,TRBJ2-5,TRBV6-6,NA,CASKRRGSSGETQYF,TGTGCCAGCAAAAGACGGGGCTCTTCGGGAGAGACCCAGTACTTC
few,TRBJ2-1,TRBV6-2/TRBV6-3,NA,CASSYLFGVSYNEQFF,TGTGCCAGCAGTTACCTCTTCGGGGTCTCCTACAATGAGCAGTTCTTC
NA,TRBJ2-3,TRBV7-6,NA,CASSLEVAAVGTDTQYF,TGTGCCAGCAGCTTAGAGGTAGCGGCCGTTGGGACAGATACGCAGTATTTT
few,TRBJ2-7,TRBV5-1,NA,CASSLFWTTEAKGEQYF,TGCGCCAGCAGCTTGTTCTGGACGACGGAGGCTAAGGGCGAGCAGTACTTC